This TCR beta chain originates from a study of T cell changes during pregnancy in multiple sclerosis. This clone came up once. The method was immunoSEQ multiplex PCR; TCRdb's version includes in-frame clones alone and lacks a portion of them. The sample holds 35,000 to 50,000 clones, 91% seen once. The clonotype comes from a female donor in good health, enrolled as a control in a pregnancy study. This material consisted of CD4+ T cells from peripheral blood mononuclear cells, taken in the third trimester of pregnancy.

The CDR3 DNA follows: TGTGCCAGCAGAAGCGGGGGTTCAGATACGCAGTATTTT. Residues: CASRSGGSDTQYF. The chain couples TRBV28 to TRBJ2-3; 8 nucleotides align to TRBD2. CDR3 length equals 13 residues. CDR1 MDHEN and CDR2 SYDVKM come from the germline V gene. The V segment lost 6 bases and the J segment 4 bases; nucleotides outside the gene matches: 3. The whole variable domain, remainder taken from reference TRBV28 and TRBJ2-3, is DVKVTQSSRYLVKRTGEKVFLECVQDMDHENMFWYRQDPGLGLRLIYFSYDVKMKEKGDIPEGYSVSREKKERFSLILESASTNQTSMYLCASRSGGSDTQYFGPGTRLTVL.